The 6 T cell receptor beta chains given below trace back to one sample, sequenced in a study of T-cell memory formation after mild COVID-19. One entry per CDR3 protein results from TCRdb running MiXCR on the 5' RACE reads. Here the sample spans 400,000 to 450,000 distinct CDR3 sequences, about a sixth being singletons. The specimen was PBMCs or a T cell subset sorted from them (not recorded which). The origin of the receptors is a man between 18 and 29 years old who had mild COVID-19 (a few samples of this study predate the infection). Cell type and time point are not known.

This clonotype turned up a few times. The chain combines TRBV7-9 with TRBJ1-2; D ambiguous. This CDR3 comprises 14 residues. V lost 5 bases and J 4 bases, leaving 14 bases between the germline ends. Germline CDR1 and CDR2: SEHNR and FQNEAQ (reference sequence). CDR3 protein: CASSPDGPIYGYTF. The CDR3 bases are TGTGCCAGCAGCCCGGACGGACCAATCTATGGCTACACCTTC.

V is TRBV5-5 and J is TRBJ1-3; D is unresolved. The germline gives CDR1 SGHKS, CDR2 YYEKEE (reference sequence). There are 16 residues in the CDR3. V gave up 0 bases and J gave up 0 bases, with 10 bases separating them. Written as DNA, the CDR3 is TGTGCCAGCAGCTTGGACGCAGGTACCTCTGGAAACACCATATATTTT. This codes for CASSLDAGTSGNTIYF.

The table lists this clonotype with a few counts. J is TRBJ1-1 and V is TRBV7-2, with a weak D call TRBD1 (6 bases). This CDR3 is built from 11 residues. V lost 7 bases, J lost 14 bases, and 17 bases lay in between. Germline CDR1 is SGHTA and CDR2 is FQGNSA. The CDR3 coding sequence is TGTGCCAGCATAGTACAGGGACGGAGCTTCTTT. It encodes CASIVQGRSFF.

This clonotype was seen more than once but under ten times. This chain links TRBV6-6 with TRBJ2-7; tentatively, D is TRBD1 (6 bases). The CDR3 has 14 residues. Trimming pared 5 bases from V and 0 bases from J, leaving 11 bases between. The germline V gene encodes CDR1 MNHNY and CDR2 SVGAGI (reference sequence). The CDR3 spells CASSQTGFSYEQYV. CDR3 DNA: TGTGCCAGCAGTCAAACAGGGTTCTCCTACGAGCAGTACGTC.

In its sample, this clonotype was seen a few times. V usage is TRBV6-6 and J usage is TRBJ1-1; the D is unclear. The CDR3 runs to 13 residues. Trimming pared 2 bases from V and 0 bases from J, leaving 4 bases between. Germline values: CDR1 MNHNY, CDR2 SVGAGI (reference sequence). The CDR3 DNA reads TGTGCCAGCAGTTACAGGATGAACACTGAAGCTTTCTTT. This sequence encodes CASSYRMNTEAFF.

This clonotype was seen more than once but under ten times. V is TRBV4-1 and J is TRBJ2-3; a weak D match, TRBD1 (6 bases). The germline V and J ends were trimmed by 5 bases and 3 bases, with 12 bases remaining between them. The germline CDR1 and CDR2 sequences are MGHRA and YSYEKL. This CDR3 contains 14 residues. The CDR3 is CASSRGRKTDTQYF. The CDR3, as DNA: TGCGCCAGCAGCAGGGGGAGAAAAACAGATACGCAGTATTTT.